These 24 T cell receptor beta chains share one sample of origin, sequenced in a study of human T cells and chemical hapten exposure. Time point defined: patch test 2, 6 weeks after DPC sensitization. Specified treatment: therapeutic diphenylcyclopropenone sensitization with weekly scalp DPC. TCRdb processed the RACE reads anew with MiXCR; each CDR3 protein has one entry. The profile shows 73,000 or so distinct CDR3 sequences, 8.5% of them singletons. Sample: whole blood, taken in connection with sensitization to the hapten diphenylcyclopropenone (DPC). The receptor set was obtained from a woman aged 45-65 years with alopecia areata. Some clones in this sample may be carry-over from other donors' samples.

This rearrangement joins TRBV6-2 or TRBV6-3 to TRBJ1-1; 7 positions match TRBD1. This CDR3 is 13 amino acids long. Germline-derived CDR1 and CDR2 are MNHEY and SVGEGT. The V segment lost 7 bases and the J segment 0 bases; nucleotides outside the gene matches: 2. Here the CDR3 reads CASTTGLNTEAFF. CDR3 DNA sequence: TGTGCCAGCACGACAGGGTTGAACACTGAAGCTTTCTTT.

V gene TRBV12-3 or TRBV12-4 combines with J gene TRBJ1-5; D remains ambiguous. V gave up 3 bases and J gave up 0 bases, with 9 bases separating them. The CDR3 is 15 amino acids. CDR3 region: CASSFGQASNQPQHF. The CDR3 bases are TGTGCCAGCAGTTTTGGGCAGGCTAGCAATCAGCCCCAGCATTTT.

The CDR3 DNA is TGTGCCAGCAGTCTGGGGGGGTCTGACGAGCAGTACTTC. This translates into CASSLGGSDEQYF. The J gene is TRBJ2-7, the V gene TRBV12-3 or TRBV12-4; TRBD2 aligns across 7 bases. V lost 5 bases, J lost 5 bases, and 6 bases stayed unmatched. The CDR3 runs 13 residues.

CDR3 in amino acids: CASSRNHITDTQYF. DNA of the CDR3: TGTGCCAGCTCCCGGAATCATATCACAGATACGCAGTATTTT. The chain is built from TRBV18 and TRBJ2-3; D is ambiguous. V was trimmed by 6 bases and J by 2 bases, leaving 12 bases between them. This CDR3 region has 14 residues. Germline CDR1 reads KGHSH; CDR2 reads LQKENI.

V and J are TRBV19 and TRBJ2-3; D is uncertain. Germline values: CDR1 LNHDA, CDR2 SQIVND (reference sequence). The CDR3 covers 15 residues. V was trimmed by 8 bases and J by 4 bases, leaving 19 bases between them. CDR3 protein: CASRKTADPADTQYF. The DNA of the CDR3 is TGTGCCAGTCGGAAGACGGCAGACCCCGCAGATACGCAGTATTTT. The full variable domain, rest sourced from reference TRBV19 and TRBJ2-3, is DGGITQSPKYLFRKEGQNVTLSCEQNLNHDAMYWYRQDPGQGLRLIYYSQIVNDFQKGDIAEGYSVSREKKESFPLTVTSAQKNPTAFYLCASRKTADPADTQYFGPGTRLTVL.

There are many counts of this clonotype. V and J are TRBV29-1 and TRBJ1-2, with TRBD1 matching over 8 bases. This CDR3 contains 13 residues. After removal of 4 bases from V and 4 bases from J, the junction contained 5 bases not matched to a gene. Germline V CDR1 and CDR2: SQVTM, ANQGSEA. The CDR3, as DNA: TGCAGCGTTGGGGACAGGACTTTCTATGGCTACACCTTC. It encodes CSVGDRTFYGYTF.

This clonotype was detected ten times or more. The chain employs TRBV5-4 and TRBJ2-1, with D tentatively TRBD1 (5 bases). Trimming removed 9 bases at V and 5 bases at J, with 21 bases between. This CDR3 is 15 amino acids long. CDR1 and CDR2 from the germline V gene are SGHNT and YYREEE (reference sequence). In DNA form, the CDR3 reads TGTGCCATCCATTACAGACAGACCTTAGACAATGAGCAGTTCTTC. It specifies CAIHYRQTLDNEQFF.

The rearrangement links TRBV3-1 to TRBJ2-5, with 7 bases identical to TRBD2. With 4 bases clipped from V and 3 bases from J, the junction kept 5 bases outside the gene matches. The CDR3 length is 14 residues. Germline CDR1 is LGHDT and CDR2 is YNNKEL (reference sequence). The chain's CDR3 is CASSRPSGKETQYF. CDR3 DNA: TGTGCCAGCAGCCGTCCCAGCGGGAAAGAGACCCAGTACTTC.

This clonotype was counted many times. The genes are TRBV6-5 and TRBJ1-6; no firm D call. The CDR3 spans 17 residues. The V gene's germline CDR1 is MNHEY and CDR2 SVGAGI. With 3 bases removed from V and 1 base from J, the gap between germline ends came to 13 bases. CDR3 bases: TGTGCCAGCAGTTATTATAATATGGGTTCCTATAATTCACCCCTCCACTTT. Amino acid sequence: CASSYYNMGSYNSPLHF.

The sample holds many counts of this clonotype. The chain couples TRBV7-9 to TRBJ1-5; D is ambiguous. Trimming stripped 1 base from V and 1 base from J, with 5 bases between. The CDR3 loop spans 14 amino acids. CDR1 and CDR2 from the germline V gene are SEHNR and FQNEAQ (reference sequence). CDR3 DNA: TGTGCCAGCAGCTTAGTTGACAGCAATCAGCCCCAGCATTTT. The encoded protein is CASSLVDSNQPQHF.

This clonotype has more than one count but fewer than ten. This chain joins TRBV6-4 and TRBJ2-1, with D possibly TRBD2 on 6 matching bases. V was pared by 9 bases and J by 1 base, with 10 bases between. The CDR3 loop spans 13 amino acids. Germline loops: CDR1 MRHNA, CDR2 SNTAGT. The CDR3 reads CARGTGSYNEQFF. CDR3 nucleotide sequence: TGTGCCAGAGGGACTGGTTCCTACAATGAGCAGTTCTTC.

The chain is built from TRBV28 and TRBJ2-7, with TRBD2 matching 11 bases. The germline CDR1 and CDR2 sequences are MDHEN and SYDVKM. This CDR3 comprises 15 residues. After removal of 4 bases from V and 0 bases from J, the junction contained 2 bases not matched to a gene. CDR3 sequence (DNA): TGTGCCAGCAGTTCTAGCGGGGGGAGCTCCTACGAGCAGTACTTC. Its protein product is CASSSSGGSSYEQYF.

The chain joins TRBV4-3 to TRBJ2-2, with 10 bases aligning to TRBD2. The CDR3 has 20 amino acids. The trim removed 0 bases at V and 3 bases at J, leaving 13 bases unmatched. Germline values: CDR1 LGHNA, CDR2 YSLEER. CDR3 coding DNA: TGCGCCAGCAGCCAAGATCCCACCGGGATAGCGGGAGGTCACACCGGGGAGCTGTTTTTT. This translates into CASSQDPTGIAGGHTGELFF.

This clonotype was counted only a few times. One end of the junction is discordant with germline, which a read error may explain. CDR3: CASSLVAQGPRERYF. The CDR3 DNA reads TGTGCCAGCAGCTTAGTGGCCCAGGGCCCCCGCGAGCGGTACTTC. The chain has TRBV11-2 and TRBJ2-7; D perhaps matches TRBD1 (5 bases). This CDR3 spans 15 amino acids. Germline lookup yields CDR1 SGHAT and CDR2 FQNNGV.

This chain links TRBV5-1 with TRBJ2-3; D is unresolved. The ends were cut back, 0 bases at V and 6 bases at J, with 11 bases in the middle. This CDR3 has 14 amino acids. Germline CDR1 and CDR2: SGHRS and YFSETQ. The CDR3 bases are TGCGCCAGCAGCTTGGGAGGTCCATACGATACGCAGTATTTT. Translation: CASSLGGPYDTQYF.

The CDR3 here is CASTRGGRLTDTQYF. CDR3 nucleotides: TGTGCCAGCACCAGGGGGGGACGGCTCACAGATACGCAGTATTTT. The chain combines TRBV6-6 with TRBJ2-3; the D call may be TRBD1 or TRBD2 (7 bases each). This CDR3 spans 15 amino acids. Germline V gives CDR1 MNHNY, CDR2 SVGAGI (reference sequence). Trimming removed 7 bases at V and 2 bases at J, with 16 bases between.

This clonotype turned up a few times. The chain links TRBV29-1 to TRBJ2-7; D gene unclear. The CDR3 loop spans 12 amino acids. Germline V gene lookup returns CDR1 SQVTM and CDR2 ANQGSEA. The germline V and J ends were trimmed by 5 bases and 6 bases, with 14 bases remaining between them. CDR3: CSVPLTEREQYF. In DNA, the CDR3 is TGCAGCGTTCCCCTTACGGAGCGCGAGCAGTACTTC.

The table lists this clonotype with a few counts. This chain joins TRBV30 and TRBJ1-4; D gene unclear. V lost 0 bases, J lost 1 base, and 12 bases lay in between. Germline loops: CDR1 GTSNPN, CDR2 SVGIG (reference sequence). This CDR3 contains 16 residues. The CDR3 reads CAWSVRKGRTNEKLFF. The CDR3 DNA follows: TGTGCCTGGAGTGTACGAAAGGGCCGAACTAATGAAAAACTGTTTTTT.

This clonotype occurred many times. The rearrangement joins TRBV28 to TRBJ2-7, with D perhaps assigned TRBD1 or TRBD2 (6 bases each). V was trimmed by 7 bases and J by 2 bases, leaving 15 bases between them. CDR1 and CDR2 (germline): MDHEN, SYDVKM. CDR3 length: 14 residues. CDR3 residues: CASTDRGGPYEQYF. Here the CDR3 DNA reads TGTGCCAGCACCGACCGTGGGGGGCCCTACGAGCAGTACTTC.

Many counts were recorded for this clonotype. This chain's CDR3 is CASSRRVQGEAFF. Written as DNA, the CDR3 is TGTGCCAGCAGCCGGAGGGTTCAGGGTGAAGCTTTCTTT. The rearrangement uses TRBV3-1 and TRBJ1-1, with D perhaps TRBD1 (5 bases). Deletions cut 4 bases from V and 7 bases from J, with 13 bases between. The CDR3 runs 13 residues. Looked up from germline, CDR1 is LGHDT and CDR2 is YNNKEL (reference sequence).

This clonotype was observed a few times. This chain links TRBV7-2 with TRBJ2-1; a possible D gene is TRBD2 (6 bases). Looked up from germline, CDR1 is SGHTA and CDR2 is FQGNSA. CDR3 length: 15 residues. V was clipped by 3 bases and J by 2 bases, with 11 bases between them. CDR3 nucleotides: TGTGCCAGCAGCTTTCGCGGGAATGCCTACAATGAGCAGTTCTTC. The encoded protein is CASSFRGNAYNEQFF.

In its sample, this clonotype was seen many times. This rearrangement joins TRBV5-4 to TRBJ1-4, with a weak D call TRBD1 (5 bases). V was cut by 7 bases and J by 6 bases, with 16 bases left in between. The CDR3 has 14 residues. In germline, CDR1 is SGHNT, CDR2 YYREEE (reference sequence). As DNA, the CDR3 is TGTGCCAGCTCCGGTAGGACATTAGATGAAAAACTGTTTTTT. Amino acids: CASSGRTLDEKLFF.

This clonotype has just a few counts. The chain combines TRBV24-1 with TRBJ1-5; a weak D match, TRBD1 (5 bases). The CDR3 length is 12 residues. Germline assignment: CDR1 KGHDR and CDR2 SFDVKD. V was clipped by 5 bases and J by 5 bases, with 6 bases between them. The CDR3, as DNA: TGTGCCACCAGTGTAGGGGATCAGCCCCAGCATTTT. Translation gives CATSVGDQPQHF.

This clonotype was detected ten times or more. The chain couples TRBV29-1 to TRBJ1-5, with 8 positions matching TRBD1. The V and J ends lost 5 bases and 7 bases, in that order; junction bases with no gene match: 7. CDR1 and CDR2 from the germline V gene are SQVTM and ANQGSEA. The CDR3 sequence is 13 residues long. CDR3: CSVRTGTGQPQHF. CDR3 nucleotide sequence: TGCAGCGTTCGGACAGGGACTGGGCAGCCCCAGCATTTT. The full variable domain, in which reference TRBV29-1 and TRBJ1-5 provide the parts outside the CDR3, is SAVISQKPSRDICQRGTSLTIQCQVDSQVTMMFWYRQQPGQSLTLIATANQGSEATYESGFVIDKFPISRPNLTFSTLTVSNMSPEDSSIYLCSVRTGTGQPQHFGDGTRLSIL.